This T cell receptor beta chain is drawn from a study of early T cells in non-severe SARS-CoV-2 infection. Study overall: Sequencing of unsorted whole blood was done on bulk RNA, leaving chains unpaired.

For this clonotype: Its antigen is currently unknown.

Individual cDNA molecules carried attached unique molecular identifiers. Each CDR3 protein gets one entry after TCRdb re-called the 5' RACE reads with MiXCR. The sample records nearly 110,000 distinct CDR3 sequences, around 10% being singletons. This CDR3 spans 16 amino acids. Trimming removed 4 bases from V and 6 bases from J; junction bases left unmatched: 10. Per germline, CDR1 SGDLS and CDR2 YYNGEE. Study-wide results and caveats: CD4 and private specificities were missed by VDJdb matching, which favored anti-spike CD8 responses.

Sequenced material: whole blood. This rearrangement joins TRBV9 to TRBJ2-4; 10 bases align to TRBD2. This receptor was taken from an adult who was a healthcare worker with PCR-confirmed SARS-CoV-2 infection or an uninfected control (not recorded which). The chain's CDR3 is CASSSPPGTSVNIQYF. The CDR3 DNA sequence: TGTGCCAGCAGCTCCCCCCCCGGGACTAGCGTAAACATTCAGTACTTC.